This T cell receptor (beta chain) was recovered during a study of cytomegalovirus exposure and HLA in healthy donors. The method was immunoSEQ multiplex PCR; TCRdb's version includes in-frame clones alone and lacks a portion of them. The table shows 150,000 or so clones, with 65% to 90% occurring only once. This sequence was found in a man aged 18 to 35 in good health and CMV-seropositive. The sample was PBMCs.

DNA for the CDR3: TGTGCCAGCAGCTTGGACGGTAACTATGGCTACACCTTC. Translating gives CASSLDGNYGYTF. The chain combines TRBV5-5 with TRBJ1-2; the D is unclear. V gave up 0 bases and J gave up 1 base, with 4 bases separating them. From germline, CDR1 is SGHKS and CDR2 YYEKEE (reference sequence). This CDR3 contains 13 residues.